This T cell receptor (beta chain) was sequenced for a study of T cells in Graves' hyperthyroidism and ophthalmopathy (dated by TCRdb to the late 2010s). As for the study more broadly: Peripheral blood was sampled at the time of initial diagnosis, prior to any treatment. TCR Vbeta CDR3 sequencing of approximately 140 peripheral blood samples (over 40 ophthalmopathy, 75 hyperthyroidism and approximately 17 progressor patients) is reported in the paper. In about six Graves' hyperthyroidism patients, the study also compared T-cell repertoires from thyroid tissue with T-cell repertoires from blood. Whether ophthalmopathy could be predicted prospectively was tested in an independent validation cohort made up of under 20 hyperthyroidism patients plus 17 patients who later progressed to ophthalmopathy. After sampling, hyperthyroidism patients received methimazole starting at 30 mg daily, and ophthalmopathy patients received high-dose intravenous methylprednisolone. The roughly 94 discovery patients were randomly divided into training and test sets at a 7:3 ratio. A discovery cohort of about a hundred patients, about 44 with Graves' ophthalmopathy and fewer than 65 with stable Graves' hyperthyroidism, was used to find distinguishing TCR V-J signatures.

The TCR beta CDR3 regions were amplified from the RNA transcripts. The TCR CDR3 was subjected to a first round of RT-PCR using the HTBI primer set and the Qiagen OneStep RT-PCR kit. Libraries were constructed in a second round of multiplex PCR, after which size selection and purification were carried out. Sequencing of the libraries was done on an Illumina HiSeq2000 using paired-end 100 bp reads. The authors' analysis ran thus. SOAPnuke was used to process the raw data, throwing out any read that contained adapters or uncalled bases, had a mean Phred below 15, or lacked an exact constant-primer or identifier match. COPE v1.2.5 was used to merge the high-quality paired reads, and each unique nucleotide sequence was defined as a clonotype. MiTCR v1.1 was used to align clonotypes to the IMGT TRBV, TRBD and TRBJ reference segments. The analysis was restricted to V-J combinations with a frequency above 0.0001, which together covered 98% to 99.2% of the repertoires. A TCS score was defined as the ratio of F50 (clonal expansion) to E x V (chaos), with BLOSUM62-based TCRdist applied between CDR3 peptides within each V-J. Welch's t-statistics and random forest reduced around 520 V-J features to some 14, which were used in a naive Bayes classifier (R e1071). TCRdb redid the processing of the public reads, applying fastp at Q25 and MiXCR, and retained in-frame beta chains. Under each unique CDR3 protein, matching rows form one entry showing the most common genes and DNA. For this entry, the V and J calls and clone size follow TCRdb and not the study's own pipeline. This sample holds approximately 690,000 distinct CDR3 sequences; around 20% were observed only once. The ten largest clones capture about 34% of the sample.

Paper-wide results and their limitations: Blood samples also contained most of the expanded thyroid clonotypes (frequency above 0.001), which suggests that blood repertoires may reflect thyroid immune responses. A model built on a 13 V-J signature distinguished ophthalmopathy from stable hyperthyroidism, reaching 87.88% sensitivity and about 81% specificity in cross-validation and 80%/75% in testing. No statistical method was used to fix the sample size in advance, and group allocation was not hidden from the investigators. In validation, the model predicted progression to ophthalmopathy with just under 71% sensitivity and less than 75% specificity, a median of about 6 months before onset.

CDR1 and CDR2, looked up from the germline V gene, are SGHRS and YFSETQ. The CDR3 covers 17 residues, taking in both the cysteine and the phenylalanine. Of all the DNA, just the CDR3 is kept, 51 bases in frame from base 1. In the ophthalmopathy patients, disease was moderately to severely active, with a Clinical Activity Score of 3 or more, a NOSPECS grade of 4 or more, and a duration of less than 3 months. Any patient with an uncontrolled infection, another autoimmune disease, pregnancy or lactation was excluded. Diagnoses were based on clinical symptoms, serum thyroxine and TRAb, thyroid ultrasound and orbital computed tomography. PBMCs were isolated from 8 to 10 ml of fresh peripheral blood by Ficoll-Paque density gradient centrifugation. Total RNA was extracted with Trizol reagent, and quality was checked on an Agilent 2100 Bioanalyzer. Points on this clonotype: Its specific antigen is unknown. One base away lies a much larger clone, so this may be a sequencing read error.

The TCR originated in a man between 25 and 39 years old with Graves' ophthalmopathy. Specimen: blood. The sequence joins TRBV5-1 to TRBJ2-2; the D gene is perhaps TRBD2, on 5 matching bases. The CDR3 region reads CVSSLRASPYGTGELFF. The base sequence is TGCGTCAGCAGCTTGAGGGCTAGTCCGTATGGCACCGGGGAGCTGTTTTTT.